A single sample is the source of the 15 T cell receptor beta chains below, sequenced in a study of T cells in Graves' hyperthyroidism and ophthalmopathy. RNA transcripts served as the template for amplifying TCR beta CDR3 regions. HTBI primers were employed in a first-round RT-PCR of the TCR CDR3. TCRdb recomputed calls from the multiplex PCR reads with MiXCR, one row per CDR3 protein. The sample contains 500,000 or so distinct CDR3 sequences, under 20% of which appear only once. The source material was blood. The receptor source for this set is a woman aged 18 to 35 with Graves' ophthalmopathy.

The chain couples TRBV7-9 to TRBJ2-5, with D unclear. The CDR3 consists of 13 residues. Trimming took 1 base from V and 2 from J, leaving 5 bases between them. Per germline, CDR1 SEHNR and CDR2 FQNEAQ (reference sequence). The CDR3, as DNA: TGTGCCAGCAGCTTAGAGGAGCAAGAGACCCAGTACTTC. It translates to CASSLEEQETQYF.

This clonotype was seen more than once but under ten times. The chain carries TRBV4-2 and TRBJ1-2; D remains ambiguous. V dropped 1 base and J dropped 8 bases, with 11 bases sitting between them. This CDR3 has 13 residues. Looked up from germline, CDR1 is LGHNA and CDR2 is YNFKEQ. The CDR3 DNA reads as TGTGCCAGCAGCCAAGCGTCCCGGGAGGGCTACACCTTC. This gives the protein CASSQASREGYTF.

The chain links TRBV6-2 or TRBV6-3 to TRBJ2-3; the D gene is possibly TRBD2 (6 bases). The germline gives CDR1 MNHEY, CDR2 SVGEGT. Trimming shortened V by 7 bases and J by 0 bases, and 14 bases separated the two germline ends. This CDR3 is built from 15 residues. CDR3 sequence reads: CASTPGEASTDTQYF. Here the CDR3 DNA reads TGTGCCAGCACCCCCGGGGAGGCAAGCACAGATACGCAGTATTTT.

This clonotype occurred many times. The rearrangement joins TRBV6-2 or TRBV6-3 to TRBJ2-1, with 11 bases identical to TRBD2. This CDR3 spans 15 amino acids. Germline V gene data show CDR1 as MNHEY and CDR2 as SVGEGT. V lost 6 bases, J lost 7 bases, and 8 bases stayed unmatched. The CDR3, as DNA: TGTGCCAGCAGAATACTAGCGGGAGATCGGAATGAGCAGTTCTTC. This sequence encodes CASRILAGDRNEQFF.

This clonotype was picked up many times. This chain links TRBV10-3 with TRBJ2-1, with a tentative D call TRBD2 (6 bases). This CDR3 is built from 14 residues. V was shortened by 5 bases and J by 0 bases, with 8 bases between the two germline ends. Germline-derived CDR1 and CDR2 are ENHRY and SYGVKD. CDR3 DNA: TGTGCCATCAGTCAGGAGGGCTCCTACAATGAGCAGTTCTTC. This translates into CAISQEGSYNEQFF.

In this sample, this clonotype turned up a few times. The chain joins TRBV24-1 to TRBJ2-4; D may be TRBD1 or TRBD2 (6 bases each). CDR1 and CDR2 (germline): KGHDR, SFDVKD. V lost 4 bases, J lost 0 bases, and 15 bases lay in between. The CDR3 contains 17 residues. CDR3 DNA sequence: TGTGCCACCAGTGACTCTCTAGGGGGACTAGCCAAAAACATTCAGTACTTC. Translating gives CATSDSLGGLAKNIQYF.

This chain connects TRBV7-6 to TRBJ2-3, with 15 bases that match TRBD2. V dropped 6 bases and J dropped 5; count of bases not matched to a gene: 15. The CDR3 is 19 amino acids. Per the germline V gene, CDR1 is SGHVS and CDR2 is FNYEAQ. The CDR3 region is CASSYSPPGLAGGVDTQYF. The CDR3, as DNA: TGTGCCAGCAGTTATAGTCCGCCGGGACTAGCGGGAGGTGTAGATACGCAGTATTTT.

This clonotype was picked up one time. The chain carries TRBV20-1 and TRBJ1-5; maybe TRBD1 (5 bases). This CDR3 has 17 residues. V lost 2 bases to trimming and J lost 2 bases, with 19 bases between them. CDR1 DFQATT and CDR2 SNEGSKA come from the germline V gene (reference sequence). CDR3 region: CSARPSPGTGGNQPQHF. In DNA form, the CDR3 reads TGCAGTGCTAGACCTTCTCCAGGGACGGGCGGCAATCAGCCCCAGCATTTT.

The chain links TRBV28 to TRBJ2-2, with TRBD2 matching 9 bases. Per the germline V gene, CDR1 is MDHEN and CDR2 is SYDVKM. The junction had 11 bases not matched to a gene; V was cut back by 3 bases and J by 0 bases. The CDR3 has 19 residues. The CDR3 DNA sequence: TGTGCCAGCAGTTTCATATACGGGGCGGGAGGGACGAACACCGGGGAGCTGTTTTTT. Translating gives CASSFIYGAGGTNTGELFF.

The sample holds a few counts of this clonotype. The V gene is TRBV11-2, the J gene TRBJ1-4; D gene uncertain. V lost 3 bases, J lost 6 bases, and 8 bases lay in between. This CDR3 contains 13 residues. Germline loops: CDR1 SGHAT, CDR2 FQNNGV. CDR3 residues: CASSLTEDEKLFF. The DNA of the CDR3 is TGTGCCAGCAGCTTGACGGAAGATGAAAAACTGTTTTTT.

The rearrangement links TRBV9 to TRBJ1-5; maybe TRBD1 (5 bases). The CDR3 has 14 residues. CDR1 is SGDLS, CDR2 YYNGEE, per germline. V was cut by 2 bases and J by 9 bases, with 15 bases left in between. As DNA, the CDR3 is TGTGCCAGCAGCGTGGACCGGGGGAGCTCGCCCCAGCATTTT. This gives the protein CASSVDRGSSPQHF.

This clonotype was seen at least ten times. The chain has TRBV2 and TRBJ2-1; no reliable D call. The CDR3 loop spans 14 amino acids. Trimming left V 8 bases short and J 4 bases short, with 15 bases between. CDR1 is SNHLY, CDR2 FYNNEI, per germline. In DNA form, the CDR3 reads TGTGCCAGCCAAGTAGTCCCTTCGTACAATGAGCAGTTCTTC. This encodes CASQVVPSYNEQFF.

Concerning this clonotype itself: A much larger clone differs from this one at a single base, so this may be a read error. This chain connects TRBV6-1 to TRBJ2-3, with 8 bases lining up with TRBD2. Germline-derived CDR1 and CDR2 are MNHNS and SASEGT. There are 15 residues in the CDR3. The CDR3 DNA sequence: TGTGCCAGCAACGTTTTCGCGGGGGGCACAGATAAGCAGTATTTT. This gives the protein CASNVFAGGTDKQYF.

This chain uses TRBV10-3 with TRBJ1-1; the D is unclear. V was clipped by 3 bases and J by 5 bases, with 10 bases between them. The CDR3 length is 13 residues. Germline loops: CDR1 ENHRY, CDR2 SYGVKD. CDR3 in amino acids: CAISDPGRTEAFF. In DNA form, the CDR3 reads TGTGCCATCAGTGATCCGGGGAGAACTGAAGCTTTCTTT.

The table lists this clonotype with many counts. The chain employs TRBV2 and TRBJ1-2; perhaps TRBD1 as D (5 bases). Trimming took 7 bases from V and 8 from J, leaving 20 bases between them. This CDR3 contains 14 residues. From germline, CDR1 is SNHLY and CDR2 FYNNEI. CDR3 nucleotide sequence: TGTGCCAGCACTCTTGGAGGGAGGGGAAAAGGCTACACCTTC. It encodes CASTLGGRGKGYTF. Full variable domain (outside the CDR3, taken from reference TRBV2 and TRBJ1-2): EPEVTQTPSHQVTQMGQEVILRCVPISNHLYFYWYRQILGQKVEFLVSFYNNEISEKSEIFDDQFSVERPDGSNFTLKIRSTKLEDSAMYFCASTLGGRGKGYTFGSGTRLTVV.